This paragraph covers one T cell receptor (beta chain) sequence. Profiling relied on immunoSEQ multiplex PCR, and the TCRdb table lists in-frame clones only, not all of them. The sample carries around 99,000 clones, around 92% recorded once. These data are taken from a study of T cell changes during pregnancy in multiple sclerosis. CDR1 and CDR2 from the germline V gene are SGHRS and YFSETQ. Trimming took off 4 bases at V and 9 bases at J, with 14 bases between the two ends. The CDR3 loop spans 13 amino acids. Sequenced here: peripheral blood, sampled in the first trimester of pregnancy. The clonotype comes from a female donor with multiple sclerosis, enrolled in a pregnancy study. The V gene is TRBV5-1, the J gene TRBJ2-1; maybe TRBD2 (6 bases). As DNA, the CDR3 is TGCGCCAGCAGCCCGTACCTAGCGCGTGAGCAGTTCTTC. Translated, it gives CASSPYLAREQFF.